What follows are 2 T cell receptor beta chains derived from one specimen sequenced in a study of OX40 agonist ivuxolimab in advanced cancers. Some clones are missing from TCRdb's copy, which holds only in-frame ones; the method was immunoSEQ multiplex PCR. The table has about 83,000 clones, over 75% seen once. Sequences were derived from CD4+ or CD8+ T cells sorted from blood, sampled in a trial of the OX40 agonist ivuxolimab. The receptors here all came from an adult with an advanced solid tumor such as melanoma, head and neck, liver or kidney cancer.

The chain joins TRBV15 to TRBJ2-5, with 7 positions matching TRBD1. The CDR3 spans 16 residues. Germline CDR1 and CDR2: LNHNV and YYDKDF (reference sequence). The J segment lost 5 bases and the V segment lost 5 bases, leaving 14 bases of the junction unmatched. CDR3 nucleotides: TGTGCCACCAGCCCAGGGGGAAGCAGGAAGGAGGAGACCCAGTACTTC. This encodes CATSPGGSRKEETQYF.

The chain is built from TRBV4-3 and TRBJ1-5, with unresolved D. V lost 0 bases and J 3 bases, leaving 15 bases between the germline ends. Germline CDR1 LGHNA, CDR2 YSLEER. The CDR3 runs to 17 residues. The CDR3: CASSQDPIWRPNQPQHF. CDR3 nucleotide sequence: TGCGCCAGCAGCCAAGATCCCATTTGGCGGCCCAATCAGCCCCAGCATTTT.